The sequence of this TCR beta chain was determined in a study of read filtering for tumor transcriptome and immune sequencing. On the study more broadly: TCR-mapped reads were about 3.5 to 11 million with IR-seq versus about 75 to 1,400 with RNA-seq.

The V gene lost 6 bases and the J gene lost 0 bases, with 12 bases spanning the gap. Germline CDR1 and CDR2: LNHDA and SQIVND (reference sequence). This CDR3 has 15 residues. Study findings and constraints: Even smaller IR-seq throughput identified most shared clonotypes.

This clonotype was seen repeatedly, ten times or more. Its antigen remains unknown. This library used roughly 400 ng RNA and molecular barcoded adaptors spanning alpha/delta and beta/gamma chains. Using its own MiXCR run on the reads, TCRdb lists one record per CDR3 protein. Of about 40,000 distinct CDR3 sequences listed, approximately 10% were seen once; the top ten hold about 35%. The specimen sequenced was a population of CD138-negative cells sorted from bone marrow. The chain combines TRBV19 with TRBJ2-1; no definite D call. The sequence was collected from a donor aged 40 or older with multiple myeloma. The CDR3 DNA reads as TGTGCCAGTAGGATGACACCTTCCTCCTACAATGAGCAGTTCTTC. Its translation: CASRMTPSSYNEQFF.